This T cell receptor (beta chain) was documented in a study of T cell responses to AZD1222 COVID-19 vaccine. At the level of the study: Analysis merged second doses at about 4 or about 12 weeks. Findings and caveats of the study: Clonal diversity may have been underestimated in mostly white British donors. As reported, nearly half of all spike-specific TCRs target variant regions that are unmutated.

Using immunoSEQ multiplex PCR, the repertoire was profiled, and TCRdb retains in-frame clones only, with some absent. The sample records around 89,000 clones, more than 75% being singletons. CDR3 length equals 13 residues. V lost 1 base and J 5 bases, leaving 8 bases between the germline ends. Germline assignment: CDR1 LNHNV and CDR2 YYDKDF (reference sequence). Worth noting for this clone: Its matching antigen is unknown.

This chain links TRBV15 with TRBJ1-2; D ambiguous. The specimen was peripheral blood, collected on day 0 of AZD1222 vaccination. The source is an adult in good health. The CDR3 region has the DNA TGTGCCACCAGCAGAGGAGGCGGGTATGGCTACACCTTC. Protein: CATSRGGGYGYTF.